This paragraph reports one T cell receptor beta chain. This CDR3 contains 13 residues. V lost 8 bases, J lost 9 bases, and 14 bases lay in between. In germline, CDR1 is SGHTA, CDR2 FQGNSA. These data originate in a study of T cell responses to AZD1222 COVID-19 vaccine. The table came from immunoSEQ multiplex PCR; TCRdb's copy has only in-frame clones and leaves some out. The sample has about 120,000 clones; around 94% are singletons. The chain carries TRBV7-2 and TRBJ1-6; D perhaps matches TRBD1 (5 bases). The source was peripheral blood, collected 28 days after the second AZD1222 dose. The origin of this receptor is an adult who received the AZD1222 COVID-19 vaccine. CDR3 sequence: CASSEGLSSPLHF. CDR3 nucleotide sequence: TGTGCCAGCTCTGAGGGGTTGAGTTCACCCCTCCACTTT. The full variable domain, its missing parts supplied by reference TRBV7-2 and TRBJ1-6, is GAGVSQSPSNKVTEKGKDVELRCDPISGHTALYWYRQSLGQGLEFLIYFQGNSAPDKSGLPSDRFSAERTGGSVSTLTIQRTQQEDSAVYLCASSEGLSSPLHFGNGTRLTVT.